The 9 T cell receptor beta chains below all came from one sample that was sequenced in a study of T cell repertoires in cytomegalovirus infection. MiXCR was run by TCRdb on the reads, yielding one entry per CDR3 protein. Altogether about 830,000 distinct CDR3 sequences are present, roughly 33% being singletons, with the ten largest covering around 12%. What these receptors recognize is not known. The specimen was cultured CD8+ T cells from PBMCs, collected from culture after CMV antigen stimulation. Every receptor here comes from a human donor in good health (CMV status not recorded). Some clones in this sample may be carry-over from other donors' samples.

The chain couples TRBV7-2 to TRBJ1-6, with 9 bases that match TRBD1. With V trimmed by 5 bases and J by 11 bases, 10 bases remained unmatched. Germline V gene lookup returns CDR1 SGHTA and CDR2 FQGNSA. This CDR3 has 15 residues. The CDR3 sequence is CASSTHTGGITPLHF. CDR3 sequence (DNA): TGTGCCAGCAGCACGCATACAGGGGGCATAACACCCCTCCACTTT.

This rearrangement joins TRBV9 to TRBJ2-3; the match to TRBD2 covers 11 bases. The trim removed 0 bases at V and 2 bases at J, leaving 23 bases unmatched. Germline CDR1 and CDR2: SGDLS and YYNGEE. This CDR3 has 23 amino acids. In DNA form, the CDR3 reads TGTGCCAGCAGCGTAGCTCCTAGCGGGGGGCTTGGTAGACTAGGTACGCACACAGATACGCAGTATTTT. Encoded protein: CASSVAPSGGLGRLGTHTDTQYF.

This clonotype appeared a few times. The chain uses TRBV12-5 and TRBJ2-7; D remains ambiguous. This CDR3 has 14 amino acids. The V gene's germline CDR1 is LGHNT and CDR2 FRNRAP. V was shortened by 4 bases and J by 3 bases, with 13 bases between the two germline ends. Here the CDR3 reads CASGSPERFYEQYF. CDR3 bases: TGTGCTAGTGGTTCCCCAGAGCGCTTCTACGAGCAGTACTTC.

This clonotype occurred many times. V and J are TRBV7-9 and TRBJ2-3; D perhaps matches TRBD2 (6 bases). CDR1 and CDR2 (germline): SEHNR, FQNEAQ (reference sequence). This CDR3 comprises 14 residues. Trimming removed 5 bases at V and 2 bases at J, with 11 bases between. The CDR3 here is CASSPGGNTDTQYF. CDR3 in DNA: TGTGCCAGCAGCCCCGGGGGTAACACAGATACGCAGTATTTT.

This clonotype was found many times. The gene calls are TRBV7-2 and TRBJ1-5; 10 nucleotides align to TRBD1. The germline V gene has CDR1 SGHTA and CDR2 FQGNSA. V lost 5 bases, J lost 7 bases, and 8 bases stayed unmatched. The CDR3 extends over 15 amino acids. The CDR3 spells CASSKWTGGKQPQHF. CDR3 nucleotides: TGTGCCAGCAGCAAATGGACAGGGGGGAAACAGCCCCAGCATTTT.

Only a few counts were recorded for this clonotype. The rearrangement joins TRBV4-1 to TRBJ2-1; D might be TRBD1 (5 bases). Germline V gene sequence: CDR1 MGHRA, CDR2 YSYEKL. Trimming took 4 bases from V and 0 from J, leaving 19 bases between them. There are 18 residues in the CDR3. The CDR3 is CASSLPGSPTFSYNEQFF. Here the CDR3 DNA reads TGCGCCAGCAGCCTACCAGGGTCTCCTACATTCTCCTACAATGAGCAGTTCTTC.

This sequence joins TRBV12-3 or TRBV12-4 and TRBJ1-5, with a possible D match to TRBD1 (6 bases). The CDR3 loop spans 15 amino acids. V was cut by 1 base and J by 6 bases, with 13 bases left in between. The CDR3 DNA reads as TGTGCCAGCAGTTTAGGGGGGGCAGGAATTCAGCCCCAGCATTTT. This gives the protein CASSLGGAGIQPQHF.

The chain recombines TRBV20-1 with TRBJ2-7; D tentatively fits TRBD1 or TRBD2 (5 bases each). Germline V gives CDR1 DFQATT, CDR2 SNEGSKA (reference sequence). Trimming shortened V by 2 bases and J by 3 bases, and 14 bases separated the two germline ends. This CDR3 is 14 amino acids long. CDR3: CSARKTGRVYEQYV. The CDR3 DNA is TGCAGTGCTAGAAAAACGGGACGTGTCTACGAGCAGTACGTC.

The chain has TRBV28 and TRBJ2-2; D call uncertain. Trimming pared 4 bases from V and 1 base from J, leaving 16 bases between. This CDR3 is built from 17 residues. Germline V gives CDR1 MDHEN, CDR2 SYDVKM. The CDR3 bases are TGTGCCAGCAGTTCTCCCCGCGACGGAATGAACACCGGGGAGCTGTTTTTT. It yields the protein CASSSPRDGMNTGELFF.